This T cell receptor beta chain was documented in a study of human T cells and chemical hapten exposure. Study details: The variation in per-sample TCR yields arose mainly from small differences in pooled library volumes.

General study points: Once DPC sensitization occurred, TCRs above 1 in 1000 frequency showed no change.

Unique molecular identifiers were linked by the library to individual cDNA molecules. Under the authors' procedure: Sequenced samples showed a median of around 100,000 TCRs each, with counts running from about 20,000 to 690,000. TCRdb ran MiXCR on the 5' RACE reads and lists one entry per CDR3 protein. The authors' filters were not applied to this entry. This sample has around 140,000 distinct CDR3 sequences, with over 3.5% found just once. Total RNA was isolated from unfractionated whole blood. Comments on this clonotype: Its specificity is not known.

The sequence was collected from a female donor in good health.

CDR3 residues: CASSLASGCTSYEQYF. DNA for the CDR3: TGCGCCAGCAGCCTTGCCAGCGGGTGCACATCGTACGAGCAGTACTTC. J is TRBJ2-7 and V is TRBV5-1, with D tentatively TRBD2 (6 bases). This CDR3 is 16 amino acids long. Germline-derived CDR1 and CDR2 are SGHRS and YFSETQ. Trimming stripped 4 bases from V and 4 bases from J, with 21 bases between.